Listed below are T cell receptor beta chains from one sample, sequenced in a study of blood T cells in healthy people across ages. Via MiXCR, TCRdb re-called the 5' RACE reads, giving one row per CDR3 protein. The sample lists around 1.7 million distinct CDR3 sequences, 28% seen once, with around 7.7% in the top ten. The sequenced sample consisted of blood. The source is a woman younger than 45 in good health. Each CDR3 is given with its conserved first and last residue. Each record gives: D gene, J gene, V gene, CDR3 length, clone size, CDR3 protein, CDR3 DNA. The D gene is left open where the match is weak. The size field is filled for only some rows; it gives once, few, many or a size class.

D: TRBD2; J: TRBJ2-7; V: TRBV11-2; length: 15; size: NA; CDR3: CASSFSSGRRNEQYF; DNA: TGTGCCAGCAGCTTTTCGAGCGGGAGAAGGAACGAGCAGTACTTC
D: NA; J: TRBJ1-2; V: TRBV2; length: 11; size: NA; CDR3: CASSEIQSYTF; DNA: TGTGCCAGCAGTGAAATACAGAGCTACACCTTC
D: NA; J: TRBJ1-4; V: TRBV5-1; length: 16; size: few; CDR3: CASSLPADAANEKLFF; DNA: TGCGCCAGCAGCCTCCCGGCGGATGCAGCTAATGAAAAACTGTTTTTT
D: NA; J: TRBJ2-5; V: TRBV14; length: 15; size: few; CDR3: CASSQPLAVMETQYF; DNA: TGTGCCAGCAGCCAGCCATTAGCGGTAATGGAGACCCAGTACTTC
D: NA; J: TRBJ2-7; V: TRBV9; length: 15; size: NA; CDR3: CASSIGAGASYEQYF; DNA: TGTGCCAGCAGCATAGGAGCAGGGGCGTCCTACGAGCAGTACTTC
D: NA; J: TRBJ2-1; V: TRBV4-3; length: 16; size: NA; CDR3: CASSQDRAGEGNEQFF; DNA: TGCGCCAGCAGCCAAGATAGGGCAGGGGAAGGCAATGAGCAGTTCTTC
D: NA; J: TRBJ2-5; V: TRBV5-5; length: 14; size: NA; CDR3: CASSRRLDQKTQYF; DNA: TGTGCCAGCAGCAGACGACTAGACCAAAAGACCCAGTACTTC
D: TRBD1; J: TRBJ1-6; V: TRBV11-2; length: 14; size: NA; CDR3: CASRPGTAYSPLHF; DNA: TGTGCCAGCAGACCCGGGACAGCCTATTCACCCCTCCACTTT
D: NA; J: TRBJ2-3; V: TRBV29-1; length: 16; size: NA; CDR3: CSVEGVAEYNTDTQYF; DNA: TGCAGCGTTGAGGGGGTAGCGGAGTATAACACAGATACGCAGTATTTT
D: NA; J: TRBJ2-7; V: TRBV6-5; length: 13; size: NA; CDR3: CASSYTRGYEQYF; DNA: TGTGCCAGCAGTTACACCAGGGGCTACGAGCAGTACTTC
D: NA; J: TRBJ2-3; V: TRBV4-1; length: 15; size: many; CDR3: CASSQVSTSTDTQYF; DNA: TGCGCCAGCAGCCAAGTCTCAACTAGCACAGATACGCAGTATTTT
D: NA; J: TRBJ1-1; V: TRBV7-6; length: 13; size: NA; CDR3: CASSLAIATEAFF; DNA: TGTGCCAGCAGCTTAGCGATCGCCACTGAAGCTTTCTTT
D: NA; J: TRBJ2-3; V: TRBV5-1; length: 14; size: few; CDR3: CASSFAGATDTQYF; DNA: TGTGCCAGCAGTTTTGCGGGGGCCACAGATACGCAGTATTTT
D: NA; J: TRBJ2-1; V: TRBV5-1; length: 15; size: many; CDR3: CASSLERIPANEQFF; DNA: TGCGCCAGCAGCCTGGAGCGGATCCCCGCTAATGAGCAGTTCTTC
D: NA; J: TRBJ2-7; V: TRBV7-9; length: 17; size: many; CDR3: CASSSLTGTVLRDEQYF; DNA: TGTGCCAGCAGCTCGCTTACCGGGACGGTTCTTCGGGACGAGCAGTACTTC
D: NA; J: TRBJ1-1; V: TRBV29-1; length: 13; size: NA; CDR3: CSVTGRMNTGAFF; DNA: TGCAGCGTAACGGGCCGAATGAACACTGGAGCTTTCTTT
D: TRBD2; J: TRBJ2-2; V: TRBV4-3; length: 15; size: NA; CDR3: CASSQDLAGGGELFF; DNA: TGCGCCAGCAGCCAAGACCTAGCGGGAGGAGGGGAGCTGTTTTTT
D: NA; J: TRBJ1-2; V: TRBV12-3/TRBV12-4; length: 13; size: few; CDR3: CASSRGGLSGYTF; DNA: TGTGCCAGCAGCCGAGGGGGGTTGTCTGGCTACACCTTC
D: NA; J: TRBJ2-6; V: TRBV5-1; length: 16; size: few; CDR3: CASSLSGADGANVLTF; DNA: TGCGCCAGCAGCTTGTCGGGTGCGGATGGGGCCAACGTCCTGACTTTC
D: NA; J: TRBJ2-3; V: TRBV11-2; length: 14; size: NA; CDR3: CASSLPWGTDTQYF; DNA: TGTGCCAGCAGCTTGCCTTGGGGGACAGATACGCAGTATTTT
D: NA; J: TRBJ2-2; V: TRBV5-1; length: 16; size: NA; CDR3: CASSLGGQQNTGELFF; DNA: TGCGCCAGCAGCTTGGGTGGACAGCAAAACACCGGGGAGCTGTTTTTT
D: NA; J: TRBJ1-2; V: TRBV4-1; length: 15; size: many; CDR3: CASSQVVSINYGYTF; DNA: TGCGCCAGCAGCCAAGTGGTTTCAATTAACTATGGCTACACCTTC
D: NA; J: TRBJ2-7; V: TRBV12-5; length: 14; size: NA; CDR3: CASGLVGTPREQYF; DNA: TGTGCTAGTGGTTTGGTAGGGACTCCCCGGGAGCAGTACTTC
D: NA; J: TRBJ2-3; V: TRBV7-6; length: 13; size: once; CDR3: CASSLASRPTRYF; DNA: TGTGCCAGCAGCTTAGCGAGCAGACCTACGCGGTATTTT
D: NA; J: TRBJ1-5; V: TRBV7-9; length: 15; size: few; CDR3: CASSLAGRDNQPQHF; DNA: TGTGCCAGCAGCTTAGCTGGCAGGGACAATCAGCCCCAGCATTTT
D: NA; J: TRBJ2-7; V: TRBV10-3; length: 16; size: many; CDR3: CAISDPRSGDFYEQYF; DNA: TGTGCCATCAGTGATCCGAGGTCAGGGGACTTCTACGAGCAGTACTTC
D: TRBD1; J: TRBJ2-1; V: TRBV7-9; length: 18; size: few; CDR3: CASSSPPRGDSARNEQFF; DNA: TGTGCCAGCAGCTCCCCGCCGCGTGGGGACAGTGCCCGCAATGAGCAGTTCTTC
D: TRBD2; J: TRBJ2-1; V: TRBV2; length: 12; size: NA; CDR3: CASSGLGYEQFF; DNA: TGTGCCAGCAGCGGACTAGGTTACGAGCAGTTCTTC
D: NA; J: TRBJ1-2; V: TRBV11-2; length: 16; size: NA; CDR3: CASSPWSSYSNYGYTF; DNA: TGTGCCAGCAGCCCCTGGTCTAGTTATTCTAACTATGGCTACACCTTC
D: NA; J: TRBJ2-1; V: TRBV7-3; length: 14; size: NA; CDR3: CASGLGVGLKEQFF; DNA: TGTGCCAGCGGCTTAGGAGTTGGGTTAAAGGAGCAGTTCTTC
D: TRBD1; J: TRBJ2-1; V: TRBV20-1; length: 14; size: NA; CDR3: CSAVPLTGGNEQFF; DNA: TGCAGTGCTGTGCCACTAACAGGGGGTAATGAGCAGTTCTTC
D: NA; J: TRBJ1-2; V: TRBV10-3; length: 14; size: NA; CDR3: CAISEAIEAYGYTF; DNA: TGTGCCATCAGTGAGGCCATAGAGGCCTATGGCTACACCTTC
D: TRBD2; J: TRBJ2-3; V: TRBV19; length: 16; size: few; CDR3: CASSTGAGEYTDTQYF; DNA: TGTGCCAGTAGTACGGGAGCGGGGGAGTACACAGATACGCAGTATTTT
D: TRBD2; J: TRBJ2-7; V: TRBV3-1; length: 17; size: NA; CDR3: CASSLRTSGRSGNEQYF; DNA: TGTGCCAGCAGCCTCCGGACTAGCGGGAGATCAGGCAATGAGCAGTACTTC
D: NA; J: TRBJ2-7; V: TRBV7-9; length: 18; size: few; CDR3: CASRPSEVEGGRNYEQYF; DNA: TGTGCCAGCAGGCCATCCGAGGTCGAAGGGGGGCGCAACTACGAGCAGTACTTC
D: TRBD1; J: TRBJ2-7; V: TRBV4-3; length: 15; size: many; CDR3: CASGTRQGSLNEQYF; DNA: TGCGCCAGCGGAACCCGACAGGGTTCCCTCAACGAGCAGTACTTC
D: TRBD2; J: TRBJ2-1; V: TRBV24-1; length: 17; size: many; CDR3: CATSDSSGLAGINEQFF; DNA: TGTGCCACCAGTGATTCCTCGGGACTAGCGGGGATCAATGAGCAGTTCTTC
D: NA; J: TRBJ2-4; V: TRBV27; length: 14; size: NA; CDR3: CASSRRDVLNVQYF; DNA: TGTGCCAGCAGTCGGCGGGACGTACTCAACGTTCAGTACTTC
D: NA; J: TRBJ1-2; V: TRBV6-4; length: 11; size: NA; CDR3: CASSDSVGYTF; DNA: TGTGCCAGCAGTGACTCCGTGGGCTACACCTTC
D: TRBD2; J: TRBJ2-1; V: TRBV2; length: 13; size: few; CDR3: CASRGLASNEQFF; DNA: TGTGCCAGCCGAGGACTAGCTTCCAATGAGCAGTTCTTC
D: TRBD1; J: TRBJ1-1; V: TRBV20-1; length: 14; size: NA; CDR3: CSAPTGTGGVLTFF; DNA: TGCAGTGCTCCTACGGGGACAGGGGGCGTTTTGACTTTCTTT
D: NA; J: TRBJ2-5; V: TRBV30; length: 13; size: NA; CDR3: CAWSVFYQETQYF; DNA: TGTGCCTGGAGTGTATTTTACCAAGAGACCCAGTACTTC
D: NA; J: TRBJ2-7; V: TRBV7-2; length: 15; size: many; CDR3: CASSLVTGSSYEQYF; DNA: TGTGCCAGCAGCTTAGTTACAGGGAGCTCCTACGAGCAGTACTTC
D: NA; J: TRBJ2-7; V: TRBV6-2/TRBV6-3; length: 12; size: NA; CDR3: CVSSRQTYEQYF; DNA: TGTGTCAGCAGCCGCCAGACCTACGAGCAGTACTTC
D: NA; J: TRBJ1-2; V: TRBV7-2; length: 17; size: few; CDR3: CASSLDGTVPQNYGYTF; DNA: TGTGCCAGCAGCTTAGATGGGACGGTCCCCCAAAACTATGGCTACACCTTC
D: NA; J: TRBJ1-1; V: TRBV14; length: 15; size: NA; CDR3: CASSPTVGGTAEAFF; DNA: TGTGCCAGCAGCCCCACGGTCGGAGGGACCGCTGAAGCTTTCTTT
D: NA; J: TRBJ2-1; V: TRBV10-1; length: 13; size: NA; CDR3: CASSGEPYNEQFF; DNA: TGCGCCAGCAGCGGGGAGCCGTACAATGAGCAGTTCTTC
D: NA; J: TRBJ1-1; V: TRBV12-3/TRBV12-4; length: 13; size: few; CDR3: CASSLASYTEAFF; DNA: TGTGCCAGCAGTTTAGCGTCATACACTGAAGCTTTCTTT
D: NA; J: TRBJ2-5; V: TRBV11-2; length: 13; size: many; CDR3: CASSSSAQETQYF; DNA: TGTGCCAGCAGCTCTAGCGCCCAAGAGACCCAGTACTTC
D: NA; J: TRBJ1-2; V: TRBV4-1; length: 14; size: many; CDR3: CASSQGGTPPTYTF; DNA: TGCGCCAGCAGCCAAGGCGGAACTCCACCCACCTACACCTTC
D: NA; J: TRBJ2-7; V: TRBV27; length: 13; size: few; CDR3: CASSFGPYNEQYF; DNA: TGTGCCAGCAGTTTCGGCCCCTACAATGAGCAGTACTTC
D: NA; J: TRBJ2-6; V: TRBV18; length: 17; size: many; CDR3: CASSPRAGDSGANVLTF; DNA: TGTGCCAGCTCACCGCGTGCAGGAGACTCCGGGGCCAACGTCCTGACTTTC
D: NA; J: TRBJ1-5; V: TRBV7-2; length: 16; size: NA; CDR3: CASSASPGLGNQPQHF; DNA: TGTGCCAGCAGCGCTAGTCCTGGGCTAGGCAATCAGCCCCAGCATTTT